The 22 T cell receptor beta chains below all came from one sample that was sequenced in a study of CD8+ T cells in alopecia areata. Sequencing used cDNA as its template, made by extracting RNA and reverse transcribing it. Libraries were prepared by immunoSEQ multiplex PCR; TCRdb keeps only in-frame clonotypes and omits some of them. The table lists roughly 200,000 clones, around 50% of them singletons, with about 5.3% in the top ten. The sample consisted of CD8+ T cells sorted from blood. The receptors stem from a human donor in good health.

The gene calls are TRBV15 and TRBJ2-1; D gene unclear. The CDR3 covers 14 residues. The V gene lost 0 bases and the J gene lost 8 bases, with 11 bases spanning the gap. Germline CDR1 LNHNV, CDR2 YYDKDF (reference sequence). The CDR3 DNA sequence: TGTGCCACCAGCAGAGATAGGATGGGGTATGAGCAGTTCTTC. Its protein is CATSRDRMGYEQFF.

The chain recombines TRBV4-1 with TRBJ1-2, with a tentative D call TRBD1 (6 bases). The CDR3 loop spans 14 amino acids. Looked up from germline, CDR1 is MGHRA and CDR2 is YSYEKL. Trimming left V 6 bases short and J 0 bases short, with 11 bases between. CDR3 residues: CASREQGANYGYTF. The DNA of the CDR3 is TGCGCCAGCAGAGAACAGGGAGCTAACTATGGCTACACCTTC.

This chain links TRBV15 with TRBJ2-2; no definite D call. Germline CDR1 LNHNV, CDR2 YYDKDF (reference sequence). Trimming took 8 bases from V and 1 from J, leaving 11 bases between them. The CDR3 contains 14 residues. This CDR3 is CATSDRWNTGELFF. CDR3 coding DNA: TGTGCCACCTCGGACCGATGGAACACCGGGGAGCTGTTTTTT.

In this sample, this clone turned up many times. The V call is TRBV19, the J call TRBJ1-5; D remains unclear. Germline-derived CDR1 and CDR2 are LNHDA and SQIVND (reference sequence). Trimming removed 5 bases from V and 5 bases from J, with 7 bases in between. There are 12 residues in the CDR3. The CDR3 nucleotides are TGTGCCAGTAGTCCCAGTTATCAGCCCCAGCATTTT. The encoded protein is CASSPSYQPQHF.

The chain employs TRBV27 and TRBJ2-1; perhaps TRBD2 as D (6 bases). The CDR3 is 14 residues long. Germline V lookup: CDR1 MNHEY, CDR2 SMNVEV (reference sequence). The V end lost 5 bases, the J end lost 12 bases, and 20 bases lay between the germline ends. The CDR3 is CASSPLGGTLGQFF. In DNA, the CDR3 is TGTGCCAGCAGTCCTCTGGGTGGGACTCTTGGGCAGTTCTTC.

This sequence joins TRBV13 and TRBJ2-5; 7 nucleotides match TRBD2. V was clipped by 4 bases and J by 7 bases; unmatched bases: 6. Germline CDR1 reads PRHDT; CDR2 reads FYEKMQ (reference sequence). This CDR3 contains 13 residues. The CDR3 region has the DNA TGTGCCAGCAGCTCAGGACTAGAAGGGACCCAGTACTTC. It translates to CASSSGLEGTQYF.

In its sample, this clone was seen once. The J gene is TRBJ2-1, the V gene TRBV5-1; 8 nucleotides agree with TRBD2. Germline CDR1 is SGHRS and CDR2 is YFSETQ. This CDR3 comprises 13 residues. J was trimmed by 4 bases and V by 5 bases; bases with no gene match: 2. The CDR3 loop reads CASRPSGYNEQFF. CDR3 in DNA: TGCGCCAGCAGGCCTAGCGGGTACAATGAGCAGTTCTTC.

A few counts support this clone. Other DNA sequences in the sample encode the same CDR3. This chain joins TRBV9 and TRBJ1-1; D perhaps matches TRBD1 (6 bases). CDR1 and CDR2 (germline): SGDLS, YYNGEE. With 2 bases removed from V and 5 bases from J, the gap between germline ends came to 10 bases. This CDR3 comprises 13 residues. CDR3 amino acids: CASSVGGATEAFF. The CDR3 nucleotides read TGTGCCAGCAGCGTTGGGGGGGCGACTGAAGCTTTCTTT. Drawing the rest from reference TRBV9 and TRBJ1-1, the complete variable domain is DSGVTQTPKHLITATGQRVTLRCSPRSGDLSVYWYQQSLDQGLQFLIQYYNGEERAKGNILERFSAQQFPDLHSELNLSSLELGDSALYFCASSVGGATEAFFGQGTRLTVV.

This clone turned up a few times. This rearrangement joins TRBV7-6 to TRBJ2-4; D may match TRBD1 or TRBD2 (5 bases each). In germline, CDR1 is SGHVS, CDR2 FNYEAQ. Trimming shortened V by 5 bases and J by 1 base, and 9 bases separated the two germline ends. This CDR3 has 14 residues. DNA of the CDR3: TGTGCCAGCAGCCCCAGGGAGGCCAAAAACATTCAGTACTTC. Amino acids: CASSPREAKNIQYF. Full variable domain (remainder filled in from reference TRBV7-6 and TRBJ2-4): GAGVSQSPRYKVTKRGQDVALRCDPISGHVSLYWYRQALGQGPEFLTYFNYEAQQDKSGLPNDRFSAERPEGSISTLTIQRTEQRDSAMYRCASSPREAKNIQYFGAGTRLSVL.

V gene TRBV7-9 combines with J gene TRBJ2-6; unclear D gene. V shed 7 bases and J shed 4 bases, with 5 bases lying between them. The germline V gene encodes CDR1 SEHNR and CDR2 FQNEAQ (reference sequence). The CDR3 has 12 amino acids. DNA of the CDR3: TGTGCCAGCAACGCAGGGGCCAACGTCCTGACTTTC. It translates to CASNAGANVLTF.

In this sample, this clone turned up a few times. The V and J genes are TRBV7-9 and TRBJ2-7, with 8 bases aligning to TRBD1. Germline CDR1 is SEHNR and CDR2 is FQNEAQ (reference sequence). Losses at the gene ends were 1 base for V and 4 bases for J; bases not matched to a gene: 0. This CDR3 is 13 amino acids long. CDR3 region: CASSLGTGYEQYF. Here the CDR3 DNA reads TGTGCCAGCAGCTTAGGGACAGGGTACGAGCAGTACTTC.

Note on this clone: At one end, the junction sequence differs from germline, possibly due to a read error. DNA for the CDR3: TGCAGCTCCCGGGGGGACCAGGAGACCCAGTACTTC. This gives the protein CSSRGDQETQYF. The V and J genes are TRBV29-1 and TRBJ2-5, with TRBD2 identical over 7 bases. Germline loops: CDR1 SQVTM, CDR2 ANQGSEA. The CDR3 runs to 12 residues.

This rearrangement joins TRBV27 to TRBJ1-5, with unresolved D. The CDR3 contains 14 residues. With 1 base removed from V and 4 bases from J, the gap between germline ends came to 8 bases. The germline gives CDR1 MNHEY, CDR2 SMNVEV (reference sequence). CDR3 sequence reads: CASSLYPTNQPQHF. CDR3 sequence (DNA): TGTGCCAGCAGTTTATACCCAACAAATCAGCCCCAGCATTTT.

The table lists this clone with a few counts. The V and J genes are TRBV5-1 and TRBJ1-1; D might be TRBD1 (5 bases). The germline gives CDR1 SGHRS, CDR2 YFSETQ. The CDR3 has 14 residues. V lost 4 bases and J lost 1, with 11 bases in between. In DNA form, the CDR3 reads TGCGCCAGCAGCATCGGGACGCCGAACACTGAAGCTTTCTTT. Amino acids: CASSIGTPNTEAFF.

The chain combines TRBV29-1 with TRBJ1-2, with TRBD1 matching over 10 bases. The CDR3 extends over 14 amino acids. The V and J ends lost 3 bases and 7 bases, in that order; junction bases with no gene match: 8. The germline CDR1 and CDR2 sequences are SQVTM and ANQGSEA. This chain's CDR3 is CSVETGGPPGGYTF. Written as DNA, the CDR3 is TGCAGCGTTGAGACAGGGGGCCCCCCGGGTGGCTACACCTTC.

The chain combines TRBV30 with TRBJ2-5; either TRBD1 or TRBD2 may fit D (5 bases each). Trimming took off 5 bases at V and 2 bases at J, with 15 bases between the two ends. This CDR3 has 14 amino acids. The germline CDR1 and CDR2 sequences are GTSNPN and SVGIG (reference sequence). CDR3 amino acids: CAWCPPRGQETQYF. The DNA of the CDR3 is TGTGCCTGGTGCCCCCCGAGGGGACAAGAGACCCAGTACTTC.

This chain links TRBV7-9 with TRBJ2-1; 11 nucleotides agree with TRBD1. Trimming cost V 5 bases and J 9 bases; bases outside gene matches: 9. There are 15 residues in the CDR3. Germline V lookup: CDR1 SEHNR, CDR2 FQNEAQ (reference sequence). CDR3 in DNA: TGTGCCAGCAGCACCGGACAGGGGGCTAATGTTGAGCAGTTCTTC. Translating gives CASSTGQGANVEQFF.

This chain joins TRBV7-6 and TRBJ1-2; TRBD1 agrees at 7 bases. V dropped 5 bases and J dropped 6; count of bases not matched to a gene: 9. Germline lookup yields CDR1 SGHVS and CDR2 FNYEAQ. The CDR3 sequence is 14 residues long. The CDR3 nucleotides read TGTGCCAGCAGCAACTGGACAGGCAAGAATGGCTACACCTTC. Translated, it gives CASSNWTGKNGYTF.

The chain uses TRBV2 and TRBJ1-5; D uncertain. The germline V gene encodes CDR1 SNHLY and CDR2 FYNNEI. The V end was cut by 4 bases, the J end by 0 bases, with 7 bases between. CDR3 size: 14 residues. DNA of the CDR3: TGTGCCAGCAGTGCCCCCTATAGCAATCAGCCCCAGCATTTT. Amino acid sequence: CASSAPYSNQPQHF.

This chain joins TRBV6-4 and TRBJ1-6, with D possibly TRBD1 on 5 matching bases. In germline, CDR1 is MRHNA, CDR2 SNTAGT. V dropped 4 bases and J dropped 7 bases, with 11 bases sitting between them. The length of the CDR3 is 14 residues. CDR3 nucleotide sequence: TGTGCCAGCAGTGCTCGGGACGGAAATTCACCCCTCCACTTT. This encodes CASSARDGNSPLHF.

With respect to this clone: Other nucleotide sequences in the sample specify the same CDR3. The rearrangement uses TRBV7-9 and TRBJ2-1; no definite D call. Germline lookup yields CDR1 SEHNR and CDR2 FQNEAQ (reference sequence). With 5 bases removed from V and 10 bases from J, the gap between germline ends came to 6 bases. CDR3 length: 10 amino acids. CDR3 DNA: TGTGCCAGCAGCCTCGGGGAGCAGTTCTTC. It encodes CASSLGEQFF.

V gene TRBV29-1 combines with J gene TRBJ2-3; D is ambiguous. Trimming stripped 1 base from V and 2 bases from J, with 7 bases between. Germline V gene lookup returns CDR1 SQVTM and CDR2 ANQGSEA. This CDR3 spans 13 amino acids. The CDR3 is CSVEARLTDTQYF. For the CDR3, the DNA is TGCAGCGTTGAAGCCAGGCTCACAGATACGCAGTATTTT.